This TCR beta chain was profiled in a study of T-cell memory formation after mild COVID-19. The overall study: TCR clusters mostly belonged to single donors.

Points from the study as a whole: Day 15 to 85 contractors were CD4/CD8 balanced; later expanders leaned CD4+. Researchers found some responding clones in pre-infection memory, a sign that cross-reactive memory joined. The main location of contracting CD4+ clones was CM and EM, and that of contracting CD8+ clones was EMRA.

TCRdb ran MiXCR on the 5' RACE reads and lists one entry per CDR3 protein. The sample has 450,000 or so distinct CDR3 sequences, nearly 25% seen once. This CDR3 comprises 13 residues. V lost 5 bases to trimming and J lost 3 bases, with 11 bases between them. The table lists this clonotype with a few counts. Its antigen is as yet unknown. This receptor was identified in an adult woman who had mild COVID-19 (a few samples of this study predate the infection). Cell type and time point are not known. The chain has TRBV12-3 or TRBV12-4 and TRBJ2-7; D gene unclear. Specimen: PBMCs or a T cell subset sorted from them (not recorded which). The DNA for the CDR3 is TGTGCCAGCAGTCCAGACGGTCACTACGAGCAGTACTTC. Translation: CASSPDGHYEQYF.